This T cell receptor (beta chain) appears in the sequencing data of a study of T cells in women clearing cervical HPV infection. Study in general: Donors had HPV16-related CIN3 or worse; 2 had invasive cancer.

Broader study findings: Cases carried less TRBV6-7 than controls: approximately 0.1% versus 0.16%. A classifier using richness and V gene abundances reached an AUC of under 0.9.

Genomic DNA, averaging approximately 1,300 ng per sample, yielded TCR beta CDR3 via immunoSEQ. The table came from immunoSEQ multiplex PCR; TCRdb's copy has only in-frame clones and leaves some out. The sample holds under 40,000 clones. For this clone: Antigen: not known. The read halts 3 residues ahead of the CDR3 end, with the missing end drawn from the germline J gene.

CDR1 is SEHNR and CDR2 is FQNEAQ in the germline V gene (reference sequence). Trimming left V 5 bases short and J 3 bases short, with 4 bases between. CDR3 length equals 11 residues. The clonotype was recovered from a woman aged 18 to 75 with a cervical HPV16 infection that either progressed to CIN3+ or cleared (not recorded which). The specimen was blood buffy coat. The J gene is TRBJ1-1, the V gene TRBV7-9; D gene uncertain. Partial CDR3 DNA: TGTGCCAGCAGCCCAGACACTGAA. Translation gives CASSPDTE. The whole CDR3 is CASSPDTEAFF.